This entry lists 13 T cell receptor beta chains sequenced from one sample in a study of spatial heterogeneity in lung cancer. No antigen has been identified for these receptors. As to time point: sample taken at primary tumor resection. Study-level points and caveats: Higher tumor mutation counts went along with higher counts of expanded intratumoral alpha and beta TCRs.

One entry per CDR3 protein, called by TCRdb with MiXCR from the 5' RACE reads. Of 13,000 or so distinct CDR3 sequences in the sample, around 5.9% are singletons; the top ten hold approximately 10%. The specimen comprised lung tumor tissue, sampled at surgery. These receptors all come from a female donor with early-stage non-small cell lung cancer.

This clonotype was counted many times. A library prepared for alpha chains yielded this beta chain as an off-target read; its size is of little meaning. The J gene is TRBJ1-4, the V gene TRBV4-3; D remains unclear. V lost 3 bases and J 10 bases, leaving 6 bases between the germline ends. Germline V CDR1 and CDR2: LGHNA, YSLEER. The CDR3 length is 11 residues. The CDR3 region has the DNA TGCGCCAGCAGCCAGGGTGGAAAACTGTTTTTT. Translation gives CASSQGGKLFF.

This clonotype was found many times. This beta chain appears as a stray read in a library generated for alpha chains; its size is not informative. The chain carries TRBV20-1 and TRBJ2-4; tentative D call: TRBD2 (5 bases). V gave up 3 bases and J gave up 0 bases, with 9 bases separating them. This CDR3 comprises 14 residues. Germline-derived CDR1 and CDR2 are DFQATT and SNEGSKA (reference sequence). The CDR3 protein is CSARKRLAKNIQYF. CDR3 nucleotide sequence: TGCAGTGCTAGGAAGCGGCTAGCCAAAAACATTCAGTACTTC.

This clonotype was observed at least ten times. Being off target in a library aimed at alpha chains, this beta chain has a size of little meaning. The chain employs TRBV6-1 and TRBJ1-5; D call uncertain. This CDR3 spans 13 amino acids. CDR1 MNHNS and CDR2 SASEGT come from the germline V gene. V was trimmed by 7 bases and J by 6 bases, leaving 13 bases between them. CDR3 loop: CASIAFWGQPQHF. CDR3 sequence (DNA): TGTGCCAGCATAGCCTTTTGGGGTCAGCCCCAGCATTTT.

This clonotype was picked up many times. This beta chain slipped into a library made for alpha chains as a stray read, so its size is not meaningful. This rearrangement joins TRBV4-3 to TRBJ1-3; D uncertain. CDR3 size: 16 residues. Trimming removed 0 bases at V and 0 bases at J, with 9 bases between. Per the germline V gene, CDR1 is LGHNA and CDR2 is YSLEER. CDR3 sequence (DNA): TGCGCCAGCAGCCAAGATCTCACAGCCTCTGGAAACACCATATATTTT. The encoded protein is CASSQDLTASGNTIYF.

This clonotype was counted many times. The size of this beta chain means little, since it is a stray read in a library made for alpha chains. This rearrangement joins TRBV20-1 to TRBJ2-1; no reliable D call. Germline V gives CDR1 DFQATT, CDR2 SNEGSKA (reference sequence). V was cut by 3 bases and J by 4 bases, with 4 bases left in between. The CDR3 is 11 amino acids. The CDR3 nucleotides are TGCAGTGCTAGTTATTACAATGAGCAGTTCTTC. Translated, it gives CSASYYNEQFF.

This clonotype has at least ten counts. Found in a library prepared for alpha chains, this beta chain is an off-target read, and its abundance has little meaning. The V call is TRBV5-1, the J call TRBJ2-2, with D maybe TRBD1 (6 bases). Trimming stripped 7 bases from V and 3 bases from J, with 10 bases between. CDR1 and CDR2 from the germline V gene are SGHRS and YFSETQ. This CDR3 is built from 13 residues. In DNA, the CDR3 is TGCGCCAGCGTAGGGGGAGACACCGGGGAGCTGTTTTTT. It yields the protein CASVGGDTGELFF.

In this sample, this clonotype turned up many times. Since the library was made to target alpha chains, this beta chain is a stray read and its abundance is not meaningful. V usage is TRBV6-5 and J usage is TRBJ1-2; 8 bases fit TRBD1. Germline CDR1 MNHEY, CDR2 SVGAGI. CDR3 length equals 14 residues. V shed 1 base and J 6 bases; nucleotides not matched to a gene: 4. CDR3 DNA sequence: TGTGCCAGCAGTTACTTGGGGACAGGAGATGGCTACACCTTC. Translating it yields CASSYLGTGDGYTF.

Ten or more counts support this clonotype. This beta chain lies outside the target of a library built for alpha chains; its clone size means little. The gene calls are TRBV6-6 and TRBJ2-7; TRBD2 agrees at 8 bases. Germline loops: CDR1 MNHNY, CDR2 SVGAGI (reference sequence). J lost 7 bases, V lost 2 bases, and 7 bases had no gene match. The CDR3 extends over 14 amino acids. CDR3: CASSYPGRAEEQYF. CDR3 nucleotide sequence: TGTGCCAGCAGTTACCCCGGGAGGGCTGAGGAGCAGTACTTC.

This clonotype has ten or more counts. The library was designed around alpha chains, so this beta chain is a stray read whose abundance carries little weight. The J gene is TRBJ2-1, the V gene TRBV20-1, with 7 bases matching TRBD1. The CDR3 extends over 14 amino acids. CDR1 is DFQATT, CDR2 SNEGSKA, per germline (reference sequence). V lost 6 bases to trimming and J lost 6 bases; unmatched junction nucleotides: 11. The chain's CDR3 is CSAPGGGVLNEQFF. DNA of the CDR3: TGCAGTGCGCCAGGGGGTGGGGTCCTCAATGAGCAGTTCTTC.

This clonotype came up many times. This beta chain was picked up by a library intended for alpha chains and is off target, so its count carries little meaning. The chain links TRBV25-1 to TRBJ2-7, with unresolved D. Germline-derived CDR1 and CDR2 are MGHDK and SYGVNS. Between the trimmed V and J ends, which lost 3 bases and 4 bases, there was a span of 4 bases. This CDR3 has 11 amino acids. The CDR3 DNA reads as TGTGCCAGCAGTGAGGGGTACGAGCAGTACTTC. It encodes CASSEGYEQYF.

This clonotype has at least ten counts. This beta chain slipped into a library made for alpha chains as a stray read, so its size is not meaningful. The V call is TRBV20-1, the J call TRBJ2-3; TRBD1 matches 7 bases. The CDR3 runs 12 residues. Looked up from germline, CDR1 is DFQATT and CDR2 is SNEGSKA (reference sequence). The trim removed 3 bases at V and 8 bases at J, leaving 5 bases unmatched. The CDR3 DNA sequence: TGCAGTGCTAGCGCAGGGGGTGGTACGCAGTATTTT. As protein: CSASAGGGTQYF.

The table lists this clonotype with many counts. This beta chain slipped into a library made for alpha chains as a stray read, so its size is not meaningful. The chain joins TRBV6-1 to TRBJ1-1; D gene unclear. The CDR3 extends over 11 amino acids. V was cut by 2 bases and J by 4 bases, with 2 bases left in between. Germline V CDR1 and CDR2: MNHNS, SASEGT. CDR3 in amino acids: CASSELTEAFF. DNA for the CDR3: TGTGCCAGCAGTGAACTCACTGAAGCTTTCTTT.

This clonotype has ten or more counts. This beta chain turned up in a library designed for alpha chains; as an off-target read, its abundance says little. The chain carries TRBV6-5 and TRBJ2-3; 11 bases are a match to TRBD2. The CDR3 extends over 14 amino acids. Germline V gene sequence: CDR1 MNHEY, CDR2 SVGAGI. After removal of 5 bases from V and 10 bases from J, the junction contained 8 bases not matched to a gene. The CDR3 protein is CASSRASGGSAQYF. The DNA for the CDR3 is TGTGCCAGCAGTCGGGCTAGCGGGGGGTCAGCGCAGTATTTT.